One sample yielded the 19 T cell receptor beta chains listed below, sequenced in a study of shared clonotypes between healthy human individuals. TCRdb's table, derived via immunoSEQ multiplex PCR, lists solely in-frame clones and lacks some. The sample yields over 2 million clones, 85% to 95% seen once. Sequencing used naive CD4+ T cells from PBMCs. Noted subset: CD45RA+ positively selected. These receptors were collected from a young man in good health. Some clones in this sample may be carry-over from other donors' samples.

The rearrangement uses TRBV11-2 and TRBJ2-7; TRBD2 might be the D (5 bases). The CDR3 sequence is 13 residues long. Germline assignment: CDR1 SGHAT and CDR2 FQNNGV. The V end was cut by 3 bases, the J end by 6 bases, with 12 bases between. CDR3 amino acids: CASSFRPGSEQYF. The CDR3 region has the DNA TGTGCCAGCAGCTTCCGGCCGGGGTCCGAGCAGTACTTC.

The chain combines TRBV19 with TRBJ2-5, with a possible D match to TRBD2 (6 bases). Germline CDR1 reads LNHDA; CDR2 reads SQIVND (reference sequence). The CDR3 loop spans 14 amino acids. Deletions cut 5 bases from V and 2 bases from J, with 12 bases between. This chain's CDR3 is CASSWRGFQETQYF. The CDR3 region has the DNA TGTGCCAGTAGTTGGAGGGGTTTTCAAGAGACCCAGTACTTC.

The rearrangement uses TRBV30 and TRBJ1-2; D is perhaps TRBD1 (5 bases). The CDR3 spans 12 residues. Germline V gives CDR1 GTSNPN, CDR2 SVGIG (reference sequence). V was cut by 8 bases and J by 4 bases, with 14 bases left in between. CDR3 bases: TGTGCCCGGTGGGGGTCGATCTATGGCTACACCTTC. This codes for CARWGSIYGYTF.

In regard to this clone: This same CDR3 is encoded by further DNA sequences in the sample. The chain recombines TRBV5-1 with TRBJ1-3; D is perhaps TRBD1 (5 bases). The CDR3 loop spans 14 amino acids. The V end lost 0 bases, the J end lost 3 bases, and 7 bases lay between the germline ends. The germline CDR1 and CDR2 sequences are SGHRS and YFSETQ. The CDR3 DNA sequence: TGCGCCAGCAGCTTGGACGACAGTGGAAACACCATATATTTT. It encodes CASSLDDSGNTIYF. Variable domain in full (rest from reference TRBV5-1 and TRBJ1-3): KAGVTQTPRYLIKTRGQQVTLSCSPISGHRSVSWYQQTPGQGLQFLFEYFSETQRNKGNFPGRFSGRQFSNSRSEMNVSTLELGDSALYLCASSLDDSGNTIYFGEGSWLTVV.

This chain links TRBV19 with TRBJ1-5; possible D gene TRBD1, 6 bases. This CDR3 contains 14 residues. Trimming cost V 5 bases and J 4 bases, with 12 bases left between them. CDR1 is LNHDA, CDR2 SQIVND, per germline (reference sequence). In DNA form, the CDR3 reads TGTGCCAGTAGTGGAACAGGGAAGAATCAGCCCCAGCATTTT. Protein: CASSGTGKNQPQHF.

The J gene is TRBJ1-2, the V gene TRBV28, with unresolved D. The CDR3 is 14 amino acids. From germline, CDR1 is MDHEN and CDR2 SYDVKM. V lost 3 bases to trimming and J lost 1 base, with 9 bases between them. This CDR3 reads CASSLSPNNYGYTF. DNA of the CDR3: TGTGCCAGCAGTTTGAGTCCTAATAACTATGGCTACACCTTC.

This chain links TRBV5-4 with TRBJ1-1; maybe TRBD1 (6 bases). The CDR3 runs to 15 residues. CDR1 SGHNT and CDR2 YYREEE come from the germline V gene (reference sequence). V was cut by 4 bases and J by 4 bases, with 17 bases left in between. CDR3 DNA: TGTGCCAGCAGCCCGGGGGGCGGGTTTATCACTGAAGCTTTCTTT. Amino acids: CASSPGGGFITEAFF.

This clone was detected once. The chain links TRBV18 to TRBJ1-1; D is unclear. Germline CDR1 and CDR2: KGHSH and LQKENI. CDR3 length equals 15 residues. V was pared by 3 bases and J by 0 bases, with 11 bases between. The CDR3 reads CASSPSGGLNTEAFF. In nucleotides, the CDR3 is TGTGCCAGCTCACCTTCAGGCGGACTGAACACTGAAGCTTTCTTT.

The chain couples TRBV30 to TRBJ1-1; D is uncertain. This CDR3 comprises 12 residues. CDR1 and CDR2 (germline): GTSNPN, SVGIG (reference sequence). V lost 0 bases and J lost 11, with 13 bases in between. CDR3 nucleotide sequence: TGTGCCTGGAGTGTTAATGGAGAGTCCGCTTTCTTT. It translates to CAWSVNGESAFF.

The chain joins TRBV29-1 to TRBJ2-2, with 8 bases identical to TRBD2. The CDR3 covers 14 residues. The ends lost 6 bases at V and 0 bases at J; junction bases unmatched: 3. Looked up from germline, CDR1 is SQVTM and CDR2 is ANQGSEA. This CDR3 reads CSVQLAANTGELFF. The CDR3 region has the DNA TGCAGCGTCCAACTAGCGGCGAACACCGGGGAGCTGTTTTTT.

Regarding this clone: The sample has other DNA sequences that encode this CDR3 too. The rearrangement uses TRBV18 and TRBJ1-2, with D possibly matching TRBD1 (5 bases). Between the trimmed V and J ends, which lost 0 bases and 1 base, there was a span of 6 bases. Germline CDR1 KGHSH, CDR2 LQKENI. The CDR3 is 14 amino acids. The CDR3 loop reads CASSPPRGNYGYTF. The CDR3 bases are TGTGCCAGCTCACCACCGAGGGGTAACTATGGCTACACCTTC.

CDR3 bases: TGTGCCAGCCACACCGCGCAGGGGAACTATGGCTACACCTTC. Its translation is CASHTAQGNYGYTF. The rearrangement uses TRBV7-2 and TRBJ1-2, with D perhaps matching TRBD1 (6 bases). The CDR3 has 14 amino acids. Trimming shortened V by 8 bases and J by 2 bases, and 15 bases separated the two germline ends. The germline V gene encodes CDR1 SGHTA and CDR2 FQGNSA. Based on the CDR3 plus reference TRBV7-2 and TRBJ1-2, the full variable domain is GAGVSQSPSNKVTEKGKDVELRCDPISGHTALYWYRQSLGQGLEFLIYFQGNSAPDKSGLPSDRFSAERTGGSVSTLTIQRTQQEDSAVYLCASHTAQGNYGYTFGSGTRLTVV.

V usage is TRBV19 and J usage is TRBJ2-7, with 10 bases fitting TRBD2. The trim removed 2 bases at V and 7 bases at J, leaving 8 bases unmatched. Per germline, CDR1 LNHDA and CDR2 SQIVND (reference sequence). This CDR3 spans 15 amino acids. CDR3 sequence: CASSILAGVSGEQYF. CDR3 DNA sequence: TGTGCCAGTAGTATACTAGCGGGAGTATCGGGTGAGCAGTACTTC.

J is TRBJ2-3 and V is TRBV28; TRBD2 is a possible D gene (5 bases). Trimming took off 3 bases at V and 9 bases at J, with 13 bases between the two ends. This CDR3 is built from 13 residues. Germline CDR1 MDHEN, CDR2 SYDVKM. The CDR3 loop is CASSFGGLATQYF. Here the CDR3 DNA reads TGTGCCAGCAGTTTCGGAGGACTGGCAACGCAGTATTTT.

The J gene is TRBJ2-1, the V gene TRBV5-1; D remains ambiguous. Germline loops: CDR1 SGHRS, CDR2 YFSETQ. There are 15 residues in the CDR3. The ends were cut back, 4 bases at V and 0 bases at J, with 11 bases in the middle. The CDR3 DNA follows: TGCGCCAGCAGCGCAGACACGAGCTCCTACAATGAGCAGTTCTTC. Protein product: CASSADTSSYNEQFF.

Comment on this clone: Different DNA sequences within this sample yield the same CDR3. The chain is built from TRBV6-5 and TRBJ1-2, with 11 nucleotides matching TRBD1. The CDR3 is 15 residues long. CDR1 is MNHEY and CDR2 is SVGAGI in the germline V gene. Trimming cost V 2 bases and J 7 bases; bases outside gene matches: 6. CDR3 region: CASSYLGQGAFGYTF. CDR3 bases: TGTGCCAGCAGTTACCTTGGACAGGGGGCTTTTGGCTACACCTTC.

Details on this clone: Other nucleotide sequences in the sample specify the same CDR3. The CDR3 DNA reads TGTGCCAGCAGTCCCCAAGAGACCCAGTACTTC. It encodes CASSPQETQYF. The rearrangement joins TRBV2 to TRBJ2-5; D not certain. V lost 5 bases and J 1 base, leaving 2 bases between the germline ends. CDR1 SNHLY and CDR2 FYNNEI come from the germline V gene. This CDR3 spans 11 amino acids. The full variable domain, its missing parts supplied by reference TRBV2 and TRBJ2-5, is EPEVTQTPSHQVTQMGQEVILRCVPISNHLYFYWYRQILGQKVEFLVSFYNNEISEKSEIFDDQFSVERPDGSNFTLKIRSTKLEDSAMYFCASSPQETQYFGPGTRLLVL.

Worth noting for this clone: Other DNA sequences of this sample code for an identical CDR3. This sequence joins TRBV18 and TRBJ2-1; no reliable D call. V shed 6 bases and J shed 8 bases, with 11 bases lying between them. In germline, CDR1 is KGHSH, CDR2 LQKENI. This CDR3 is 12 amino acids long. In nucleotides, the CDR3 is TGTGCCAGCTCTCCCAGTCGGGATGAGCAGTTCTTC. Residues: CASSPSRDEQFF. The whole variable domain, filled in from reference TRBV18 and TRBJ2-1, reads NAGVMQNPRHLVRRRGQEARLRCSPMKGHSHVYWYRQLPEEGLKFMVYLQKENIIDESGMPKERFSAEFPKEGPSILRIQQVVRGDSAAYFCASSPSRDEQFFGPGTRLTVL.

J is TRBJ2-7 and V is TRBV6-5; TRBD2 agrees at 7 bases. V was clipped by 10 bases and J by 5 bases; unmatched bases: 14. Germline assignment: CDR1 MNHEY and CDR2 SVGAGI. The CDR3 length is 14 residues. The CDR3 reads CATRLGGGVDEQYF. CDR3 DNA sequence: TGTGCCACCAGGCTCGGGGGAGGGGTCGACGAGCAGTACTTC.